This T cell receptor beta chain originates from a study of T cell repertoires in cytomegalovirus infection. TCRdb passed the reads through MiXCR, listing each CDR3 protein once. The table lists about 89,000 distinct CDR3 sequences, 25% to 30% of them singletons. As to this clonotype: The antigen remains unidentified.

Study results and caveats: It was HLA-C-restricted CMV-specific TCR beta clonotypes that dominated the response ex vivo.

The CDR3 length is 16 residues. The trim removed 5 bases at V and 3 bases at J, leaving 6 bases unmatched. Germline lookup yields CDR1 LGHNA and CDR2 YSLEER. Sequencing used CD8+ T cells from cultured PBMCs, obtained from culture after CMV antigen stimulation. The source of this sequence is a human donor in good health (CMV status not recorded). Some clones in this sample may be carry-over from other donors' samples. This chain links TRBV4-3 with TRBJ2-3; 12 positions agree with TRBD2. The CDR3 DNA follows: TGCGCCAGCAGCTTCCCGACTAGCGGGGGAACAGATACGCAGTATTTT. This gives the protein CASSFPTSGGTDTQYF.